Sequencing of this TCR beta chain was carried out in a study of shared clonotypes between healthy human individuals (dated by TCRdb to 2019 to 2021). Regarding the study in general: A couple of women and a few men aged 18 to 49 years were included in the cohort. Per donor, leukapheresis produced somewhere between about 0.9 and 9.5 billion PBMCs. To increase sequencing depth and limit assay-specific biases, TCR repertoire library preparation and sequencing were carried out by different laboratories using diverse techniques. For each donor, CD4 naive and CD4 memory were each given three plates, CD8 naive was given two plates, and CD8 memory was given one plate. To estimate repertoire size and how much clonotype sharing occurs between individuals, the study deeply sequenced the blood TCR repertoires of about 5 healthy adults.

On this clone itself: It lacks a known antigen. The sample holds no much larger clone one base away, and base qualities are not on file.

Using the deep immunoSEQ assay, TCR CDR3 regions were amplified from genomic DNA by multiplex PCR. Extracted genomic DNA from each cell subset was distributed evenly across all wells of several immunoSEQ 96-well plates, and each plate was treated as a replicate. For sorted subsets, each replicate PCR was loaded with approximately 200 ng genomic DNA, equivalent to approximately 33,000 T cell genomes. Purified libraries were quantified with a Qubit 3.0 fluorometer, sized on a Bioanalyzer 2100, and re-quantified with the KAPA Library Quantification kit. A separate single-read 150-cycle Illumina NextSeq 550 flow cell was used to sequence each immunoSEQ 96-well plate. In the original analysis: The immunoSEQ output contained only junctional sequences without quality scores, so filtering could not match that applied to full-length reads. To assign V/J genes and CDR3, sequences were annotated against IMGT germline references using PyIR, a Python wrapper for IgBLAST v1.9. Reads were filtered out if the reads had weak V/J assignments (E-value above 1e-6), no CDR3, stop codons, out-of-frame junctions, or ambiguous translated residues. A V3J clonotype was defined by an identical inferred V gene, J gene, and CDR3 amino acid sequence. Percentage overlap between repertoires was computed as shared unique clonotypes divided by the size of the smaller repertoire. Three approaches were used to assess repertoire richness: RTK rarefaction, the Chao1 estimator, and Recon v2.1 estimates of unobserved clonotypes. Generation probabilities for all TCRbeta clonotypes obtained by the gDNA method from several donors were computed using OLGA. Drawn from immuneACCESS, this table holds only the in-frame rearrangements with V and J called that TCRdb kept. Clones are partly lost; checked studies trace under half to an unresolved V gene and leave the rest unexplained. Clone size and V and J calls were adopted from that table, with D and trimming inferred from the DNA. The sample table lists fewer than 1 million clones, roughly 96% of them with a count of one. 0.2% to 0.25% of the sample comes from the top ten.

In the germline V gene (reference sequence), CDR1 corresponds to MNHEY and CDR2 to SMNVEV. The germline V and J ends show losses of 5 bases and 4 bases respectively, and no gene match explains 8 bases of the junction. The cysteine opens and the phenylalanine closes a CDR3 of 14 amino acids. The only DNA kept is the CDR3, 42 bases in frame from the first base. Study-level results and caveats: Sampling was restricted to blood, and TCR repertoires in tissues likely differ from the TCR repertoires found in blood. When four donors were compared, the shared fraction of clonotypes was 5% to 6.5% for naive CD4, approximately 3.5% for naive CD8, roughly 2.5% for memory CD4, and 0.35% to 0.4% for memory CD8. Clonotypes shared by all four sorted-subset donors showed higher generation probabilities than non-shared clonotypes. Based on pairwise subsampling, the degree of clonotype sharing among donors was expected to be affected by sequencing depth. Incomplete sequencing was indicated by rarefaction of sorted-subset datasets, despite the large sequencing depth. Because the study included only a small number of donors, the genetic and exposure-history diversity represented was limited. Naive subsets generally had larger estimated clonotype richness than memory subsets did.

For the CD8 naive samples, CD45RO-negative cells were positively selected for CCR7, yielding a CD45RA+CCR7+ population from which TemRA cells were excluded. Healthy HIV-negative adults with no recently reported acute infections or vaccinations were included as donors. Every donor was a Caucasian adult residing in Nashville, Tennessee, USA. Blood was obtained by leukapheresis, after which PBMCs were separated by Ficoll-Histopaque density gradient centrifugation and cryopreserved in liquid nitrogen vapor phase. Analytical flow cytometry was used to check the purity and quantity of every magnetically sorted T cell population. Each sorted fraction had its genomic DNA isolated and then quantified by UV absorbance on a Nanodrop 2000c.

Rearrangement joined TRBV27 to TRBJ2-7, with TRBD1 identical over 7 junction bases. Sequencing input: naive CD8+ T cells sorted from blood. The cell subset or site label for this specimen denotes: CD45RA+CCR7+. The sequence derives from a man aged 25 to 45 in good health. The CDR3: CASSTGVSAYEQYF. DNA sequence: TGTGCCAGCAGTACAGGGGTTTCGGCTTACGAGCAGTACTTC.